A single sample gave rise to the 30 T cell receptor beta chains below, sequenced in a study of Tregs in tolerant kidney transplant recipients. Profiling relied on immunoSEQ multiplex PCR, and the TCRdb table lists in-frame clones only, not all of them. The sample data list around 10,000 clones. Mixed chimerism was transient after nonmyeloablative marrow transplants from related graft donors. Sequenced material: CD8+ T cells from blood (PBMCs), taken 24 months after the transplant. Receptors originate from a human patient who received a combined kidney and bone marrow transplant. A share of the T cells may be of graft donor origin.

On this clone: From the germline J gene comes the end of the CDR3, since the read stops 3 residues before it. The chain carries TRBV10-2 and TRBJ1-1; no firm D call. The germline V and J ends were trimmed by 2 bases and 1 base, with 11 bases remaining between them. The germline CDR1 and CDR2 sequences are WSHSY and SAAADI. CDR3 length equals 15 residues. The part of the CDR3 DNA that was read is TGCGCCAGCAGTGAGGGGCCATTTTCGAACACTGAA. It encodes CASSEGPFSNTE. The CDR3 in full is CASSEGPFSNTEAFF.

The CDR3 sequence: CSATPGQGMYEQYF. The CDR3 DNA, read in part, is TGCAGTGCCACGCCGGGACAGGGGATGTACGAG. This sequence joins TRBV20-1 and TRBJ2-7; 10 bases fit TRBD1. Read data end 3 residues before the CDR3 end; the end is taken from the germline J gene. This CDR3 is built from 14 residues. V trimming: 6 bases; J trimming: 4 bases; junction bases outside the gene matches: 9. Germline-derived CDR1 and CDR2 are DFQATT and SNEGSKA (reference sequence).

Notes on this clone: The sequence runs out 3 residues before the end of the CDR3; the remainder is reconstructed from the germline J gene. The rearrangement uses TRBV5-4 and TRBJ1-3; D is unresolved. The ends were cut back, 0 bases at V and 7 bases at J, with 8 bases in the middle. This CDR3 has 13 residues. Per the germline V gene, CDR1 is SGHNT and CDR2 is YYREEE (reference sequence). The CDR3 spells CASSLGVGNTIYF. The covered CDR3 bases are TGTGCCAGCAGCTTGGGTGTGGGCAACACC.

Of note for this clone: The missing CDR3 end, 3 residues past where the read stops, is filled in from the germline J gene. The chain joins TRBV6-2 or TRBV6-3 to TRBJ2-7; weak D call: TRBD1 (5 bases). V lost 6 bases and J 3 bases, leaving 24 bases between the germline ends. The CDR3 extends over 17 amino acids. CDR1 and CDR2 (germline): MNHEY, SVGEGT. The sequenced part of the CDR3 DNA is TGTGCCAGCAGATTTTCCCCCCAAGGGGCGACTGTCTACGAG. This encodes CASRFSPQGATVYE. The CDR3, in full, reads CASRFSPQGATVYEQYF.

The part of the CDR3 DNA that was read is TGTGCCAGCAGGACAGGGGGTTCCTACAATGAG. Encoded protein: CASRTGGSYNE. The full CDR3 is CASRTGGSYNEQFF. The chain recombines TRBV12-3 or TRBV12-4 with TRBJ2-1, with TRBD1 identical over 9 bases. Read sequence stops 3 residues before the CDR3 end, and the germline J gene provides the missing end. The CDR3 runs to 14 residues. V was pared by 6 bases and J by 1 base, with 1 base of the junction left unmatched.

In regard to this clone: The read ends 3 residues shy of where the CDR3 ends; the end is completed using the germline J gene. The chain couples TRBV2 to TRBJ2-1, with D possibly TRBD2 on 6 matching bases. The CDR3 totals 14 residues. Germline CDR1 is SNHLY and CDR2 is FYNNEI. Trimming left V 3 bases short and J 3 bases short, with 9 bases between. CDR3 region: CASSDAGLYNEQFF. Incomplete CDR3 DNA: TGTGCCAGCAGTGATGCGGGACTCTACAATGAG.

Notes on this clone: Read sequence stops 3 residues before the CDR3 end, and the germline J gene provides the missing end. The chain is built from TRBV29-1 and TRBJ2-7; TRBD2 agrees at 16 bases. Germline trimming cut 7 bases from V and 5 bases from J; bases unmatched to any gene: 8. The V gene's germline CDR1 is SQVTM and CDR2 ANQGSEA. The CDR3 contains 15 residues. The CDR3 bases that were read are TGCAGCGGGATGGGACTAGCGGGAGGGCTGGACGAG. It is translated as CSGMGLAGGLDE. In full, the CDR3 is CSGMGLAGGLDEQYF.

This clone is called medium-sized based on its frequency. The observed sequence ends 3 residues before the CDR3 terminus, with the missing tail filled in from the germline J gene. The gene calls are TRBV3-1 (or the pseudogene TRBV3-2) and TRBJ2-1; D is uncertain. The CDR3 is made up of 16 amino acids. Germline-derived CDR1 and CDR2 are LGHDT and YNNKEL (reference sequence). The V gene lost 0 bases and the J gene lost 3 bases, with 12 bases spanning the gap. The CDR3 sequence is CASSQDGLVVYNEQFF. CDR3 DNA, as far as it was read: TGTGCCAGCAGCCAAGATGGCCTAGTTGTCTACAATGAG.

The CDR3 region is CASSPLRGDPDTQYF. The sequenced part of the CDR3 DNA is TGTGCCAGCAGTCCGCTAAGGGGAGACCCAGATACG. This chain joins TRBV12-3 or TRBV12-4 and TRBJ2-3, with D perhaps given as TRBD1 or TRBD2 (5 bases each). The CDR3 end is not reached by the read, which stops 3 residues before it; the germline J gene fills it in. The CDR3 contains 15 residues. V was pared by 5 bases and J by 4 bases, with 16 bases between.

On this clone: Read coverage stops 3 residues before the CDR3 terminus; the germline J gene supplies the remainder. The rearrangement joins TRBV27 to TRBJ2-3; TRBD2 aligns across 7 bases. V lost 0 bases and J lost 2; bases outside the gene matches: 5. Germline V gene sequence: CDR1 MNHEY, CDR2 SMNVEV (reference sequence). This CDR3 is 16 amino acids long. Partial CDR3 DNA: TGTGCCAGCAGTTTATCGGGACGGGGGGACACAGATACG. Its translation: CASSLSGRGDTDT. The whole CDR3 reads CASSLSGRGDTDTQYF.

About this clone itself: The read ends 3 residues early relative to the CDR3; the germline J gene fills the gap. The rearrangement links TRBV6-2 or TRBV6-3 to TRBJ2-2; 7 positions agree with TRBD1. V dropped 5 bases and J dropped 1; count of bases not matched to a gene: 7. The germline V gene has CDR1 MNHEY and CDR2 SVGEGT. This CDR3 has 16 amino acids. The part of the CDR3 DNA that was read is TGTGCCAGCAGTACCCGGGGACAGTTGAACACCGGGGAG. The encoded protein is CASSTRGQLNTGE. The entire CDR3 sequence reads CASSTRGQLNTGELFF.

CDR3 bases read: TGTGCCAGCAGCTCCATGACTAGTTGGTACGAG. This encodes CASSSMTSWYE. The entire CDR3 protein is CASSSMTSWYEQYF. The chain uses TRBV7-2 and TRBJ2-7; TRBD2 is a possible D gene (6 bases). The read comes to an end 3 residues before the CDR3 does, leaving the germline J gene to fill in the end. Germline values: CDR1 SGHTA, CDR2 FQGNSA. Trimming removed 4 bases from V and 4 bases from J, with 14 bases in between. The length of the CDR3 is 14 residues. Full variable domain (outside the CDR3, taken from reference TRBV7-2 and TRBJ2-7): GAGVSQSPSNKVTEKGKDVELRCDPISGHTALYWYRQSLGQGLEFLIYFQGNSAPDKSGLPSDRFSAERTGGSVSTLTIQRTQQEDSAVYLCASSSMTSWYEQYFGPGTRLTVT.

On this clone: Coverage ceases 3 residues before the CDR3 finishes, and the germline J gene fills in the end. The genes are TRBV19 and TRBJ2-2; D remains unclear. This CDR3 contains 13 residues. Germline V gene lookup returns CDR1 LNHDA and CDR2 SQIVND (reference sequence). The V and J ends lost 10 bases and 7 bases respectively, with 16 bases between them. The CDR3 loop reads CATQNSGDGELFF. Incomplete CDR3 DNA: TGTGCCACCCAGAACAGTGGAGACGGGGAG.

Comment on this clone: The read ends 3 residues before the CDR3 terminus; that terminus is restored from the germline J gene. The V call is TRBV19, the J call TRBJ1-1; TRBD1 might be the D (6 bases). This CDR3 is built from 16 residues. Germline CDR1 and CDR2: LNHDA and SQIVND (reference sequence). V lost 0 bases and J 0 bases, leaving 11 bases between the germline ends. The DNA read from the CDR3 is TGTGCCAGTAGTATAGAGACAGGTACCTTGAACACTGAA. Its translation is CASSIETGTLNTE. The full CDR3 protein is CASSIETGTLNTEAFF.

The CDR3 sequence is CAWRAANSYNSPLHF. The CDR3 bases that were read are TGTGCCTGGAGGGCAGCGAACTCCTATAATTCACCC. The chain uses TRBV30 and TRBJ1-6; no firm D call. Coverage ceases 3 residues before the CDR3 finishes, and the germline J gene fills in the end. The germline V gene encodes CDR1 GTSNPN and CDR2 SVGIG (reference sequence). Trimming cost V 3 bases and J 0 bases, with 9 bases left between them. The CDR3 loop spans 15 amino acids. Full variable domain (outside the CDR3, taken from reference TRBV30 and TRBJ1-6): SQTIHQWPATLVQPVGSPLSLECTVEGTSNPNLYWYRQAAGRGLQLLFYSVGIGQISSEVPQNLSASRPQDRQFILSSKKLLLSDSGFYLCAWRAANSYNSPLHFGNGTRLTVT.

This clone is called medium-sized (0.01 to 0.1%) based on its frequency. The read halts 3 residues ahead of the CDR3 end, with the missing end drawn from the germline J gene. The rearrangement uses TRBV4-1 and TRBJ2-2; TRBD2 agrees at 8 bases. The CDR3 is 16 amino acids. CDR1 MGHRA and CDR2 YSYEKL come from the germline V gene. Here the CDR3 reads CASSQDSGAGGSELFF. Partial CDR3 DNA: TGCGCCAGCAGCCAAGATTCGGGCGCGGGGGGTAGTGAG.

Remarks on this clone: The sequence runs out 3 residues before the end of the CDR3; the remainder is reconstructed from the germline J gene. This chain links TRBV19 with TRBJ2-7; a weak D match, TRBD2 (6 bases). Germline V CDR1 and CDR2: LNHDA, SQIVND (reference sequence). The CDR3 extends over 13 amino acids. Trimming shortened V by 3 bases and J by 5 bases, and 11 bases separated the two germline ends. CDR3 bases read: TGTGCCAGTAGTATCCTCGGCGGGGACGAG. Translating gives CASSILGGDE. The complete CDR3 sequence is CASSILGGDEQYF.

This clone is classed as large by frequency. The read finishes 3 residues shy of the CDR3 end, and the germline J gene is used to complete it. V is TRBV5-1 and J is TRBJ1-1, with 7 positions matching TRBD1. The CDR3 covers 13 residues. Germline V gives CDR1 SGHRS, CDR2 YFSETQ. The V gene end was trimmed by 2 bases and the J gene end by 5 bases; junction bases not matched to a gene: 3. CDR3 DNA, as far as it was read: TGCGCCAGCAGCTTCGGCAGGGGGACTGAA. Amino acids: CASSFGRGTE. The entire CDR3 protein is CASSFGRGTEAFF.

In regard to this clone: From the germline J gene comes the end of the CDR3, since the read stops 3 residues before it. V gene TRBV20-1 combines with J gene TRBJ1-2; possibly TRBD1 for D (5 bases). V lost 6 bases, J lost 0 bases, and 17 bases lay in between. CDR1 DFQATT and CDR2 SNEGSKA come from the germline V gene (reference sequence). This CDR3 is 15 amino acids long. The CDR3 region is CSALPETEANYGYTF. The DNA read from the CDR3 is TGCAGTGCACTCCCGGAGACAGAAGCTAACTATGGC.

A word on this clone: With the read ending 3 residues before the CDR3 end, the germline J gene is used to fill in that end. The chain carries TRBV6-2 or TRBV6-3 and TRBJ2-1; D gene uncertain. The V end lost 6 bases, the J end lost 9 bases, and 12 bases lay between the germline ends. The CDR3 runs 12 residues. CDR1 and CDR2 (germline): MNHEY, SVGEGT. CDR3 loop: CASSPGLAEQFF. CDR3 DNA, as far as it was read: TGTGCCAGCAGCCCTGGGTTAGCTGAG.

As concerns this clone: The sequenced fragment ends 3 residues before the CDR3 boundary, so the rest is inferred from the germline J gene. J is TRBJ2-5 and V is TRBV5-1; perhaps TRBD1 as D (6 bases). V was clipped by 0 bases and J by 4 bases, with 13 bases between them. Germline V gene sequence: CDR1 SGHRS, CDR2 YFSETQ. This CDR3 has 15 residues. CDR3 loop: CASSLGLGAGETQYF. Incomplete CDR3 DNA: TGCGCCAGCAGCTTGGGTTTGGGGGCCGGAGAGACC.

In regard to this clone: The DNA ends 3 residues before the CDR3 does, and the rest of the CDR3 is filled in from the germline J gene. This sequence joins TRBV24-1 and TRBJ2-5; no reliable D call. V was shortened by 1 base and J by 0 bases, with 8 bases between the two germline ends. This CDR3 is 15 amino acids long. Germline V CDR1 and CDR2: KGHDR, SFDVKD. The CDR3 here is CATSDFTDNQETQYF. The sequenced part of the CDR3 DNA is TGTGCCACCAGTGATTTTACCGACAACCAAGAGACC.

Remarks on this clone: The observed sequence ends 3 residues before the CDR3 terminus, with the missing tail filled in from the germline J gene. The chain uses TRBV20-1 and TRBJ2-2; 10 positions match TRBD2. Germline CDR1 is DFQATT and CDR2 is SNEGSKA (reference sequence). V dropped 3 bases and J dropped 3; count of bases not matched to a gene: 4. The length of the CDR3 is 15 residues. CDR3 amino acids: CSARPAGGDTGELFF. CDR3 DNA (partial): TGCAGTGCTAGGCCAGCGGGAGGGGACACCGGGGAG.

Concerning this clone itself: The CDR3 is cut off 3 residues early in the read; its end comes from the germline J gene. This chain connects TRBV6-2 or TRBV6-3 to TRBJ2-4, with 8 bases matching TRBD2. The V gene's germline CDR1 is MNHEY and CDR2 SVGEGT. The CDR3 is made up of 14 amino acids. The CDR3 bases that were read are TGTGCCAGCAGTTATAAGGATAGCGGGATAGGT. Translation: CASSYKDSGIG. The CDR3 as a whole reads CASSYKDSGIGQYF.

CDR3 in amino acids: CASSAGNTEAFF. Incomplete CDR3 DNA: TGTGCCAGCAGTGCGGGGAACACTGAA. The rearrangement links TRBV6-1 to TRBJ1-1; unclear D gene. The read falls 3 residues short of the CDR3 end, and the missing part is taken from the germline J gene. V lost 4 bases, J lost 1 base, and 4 bases lay in between. The CDR3 covers 12 residues. CDR1 and CDR2 (germline): MNHNS, SASEGT.

As for this clone: Read coverage stops 3 residues before the CDR3 terminus; the germline J gene supplies the remainder. This chain connects TRBV5-1 to TRBJ2-1, with D tentatively TRBD1 (6 bases). This CDR3 region has 15 residues. Germline assignment: CDR1 SGHRS and CDR2 YFSETQ. Trimming stripped 4 bases from V and 3 bases from J, with 14 bases between. The CDR3 bases that were read are TGCGCCAGCAGCCATTCCACAGGGAACTACAATGAG. Translated: CASSHSTGNYNE. The complete CDR3 reads CASSHSTGNYNEQFF.

As regards this clone: The read ends 3 residues early relative to the CDR3; the germline J gene fills the gap. This chain links TRBV5-6 with TRBJ1-3; D might be TRBD1 (5 bases). Trimming shortened V by 0 bases and J by 4 bases, and 11 bases separated the two germline ends. CDR3 length: 15 residues. Germline V gives CDR1 SGHDT, CDR2 YYEEEE. The CDR3 protein is CASSLAQGGGNTIYF. The DNA read from the CDR3 is TGTGCCAGCAGCTTGGCTCAGGGAGGGGGAAACACC. Full variable domain (remainder filled in from reference TRBV5-6 and TRBJ1-3): DAGVTQSPTHLIKTRGQQVTLRCSPKSGHDTVSWYQQALGQGPQFIFQYYEEEERQRGNFPDRFSGHQFPNYSSELNVNALLLGDSALYLCASSLAQGGGNTIYFGEGSWLTVV.

Comments on this clone: The sequence runs out 3 residues before the end of the CDR3; the remainder is reconstructed from the germline J gene. The chain combines TRBV20-1 with TRBJ2-7; 11 nucleotides match TRBD2. There are 17 residues in the CDR3. The germline V gene has CDR1 DFQATT and CDR2 SNEGSKA (reference sequence). Germline trimming cut 6 bases from V and 0 bases from J; bases unmatched to any gene: 13. The CDR3 protein is CSAPTETSGVSSYEQYF. The covered CDR3 bases are TGCAGTGCACCAACGGAGACTAGCGGGGTGAGCTCCTACGAG.

Comment on this clone: The read ends 3 residues early relative to the CDR3; the germline J gene fills the gap. The rearrangement uses TRBV28 and TRBJ1-4; TRBD1 agrees at 9 bases. Germline V gives CDR1 MDHEN, CDR2 SYDVKM. J was trimmed by 8 bases and V by 3 bases; bases with no gene match: 7. The CDR3 covers 15 residues. The chain's CDR3 is CASSFRTGAGEKLFF. The sequenced CDR3 bases are TGTGCCAGCAGTTTCCGGACAGGGGCGGGAGAAAAA.

As for this clone: The read comes to an end 3 residues before the CDR3 does, leaving the germline J gene to fill in the end. This chain joins TRBV7-2 and TRBJ1-2; the D gene is possibly TRBD1 (6 bases). This CDR3 comprises 12 residues. V lost 5 bases to trimming and J lost 6 bases, with 10 bases between them. From germline, CDR1 is SGHTA and CDR2 FQGNSA. CDR3 protein: CASSVTGDGYTF. The covered CDR3 bases are TGTGCCAGCAGCGTGACAGGAGATGGC.